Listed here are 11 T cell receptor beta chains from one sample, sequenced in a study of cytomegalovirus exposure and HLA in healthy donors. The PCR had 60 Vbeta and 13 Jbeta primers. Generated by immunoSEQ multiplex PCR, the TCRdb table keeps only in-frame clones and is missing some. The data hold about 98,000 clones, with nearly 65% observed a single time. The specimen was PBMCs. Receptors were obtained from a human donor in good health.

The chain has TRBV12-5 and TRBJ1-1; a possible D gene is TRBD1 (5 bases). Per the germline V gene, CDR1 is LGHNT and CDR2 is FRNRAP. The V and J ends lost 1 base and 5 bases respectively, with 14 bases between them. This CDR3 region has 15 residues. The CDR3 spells CASGLARQLLTEAFF. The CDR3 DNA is TGTGCTAGTGGTTTGGCCAGACAGCTCCTAACTGAAGCTTTCTTT.

CDR3 sequence reads: CASASSGSYNEQFF. CDR3 DNA sequence: TGTGCCAGCGCATCTAGCGGGAGTTACAATGAGCAGTTCTTC. The chain combines TRBV28 with TRBJ2-1; 10 positions agree with TRBD2. V lost 8 bases and J lost 4; bases outside the gene matches: 5. CDR1 MDHEN and CDR2 SYDVKM come from the germline V gene. The CDR3 sequence is 14 residues long.

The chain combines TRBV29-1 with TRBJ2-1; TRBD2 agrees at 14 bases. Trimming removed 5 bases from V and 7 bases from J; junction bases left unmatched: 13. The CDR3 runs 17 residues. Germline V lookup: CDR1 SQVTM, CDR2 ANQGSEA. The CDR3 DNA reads TGCAGCGTTTCAGGGACTAGCGGGAGCGCCCTGGGGAATGAGCAGTTCTTC. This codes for CSVSGTSGSALGNEQFF.

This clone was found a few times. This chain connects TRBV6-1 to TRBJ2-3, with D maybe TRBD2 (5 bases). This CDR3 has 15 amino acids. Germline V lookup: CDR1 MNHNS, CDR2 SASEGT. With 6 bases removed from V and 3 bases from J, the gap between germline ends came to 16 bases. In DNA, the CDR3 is TGTGCCAGCAGACCCTCTCAGCGGAGAACAGATACGCAGTATTTT. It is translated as CASRPSQRRTDTQYF.

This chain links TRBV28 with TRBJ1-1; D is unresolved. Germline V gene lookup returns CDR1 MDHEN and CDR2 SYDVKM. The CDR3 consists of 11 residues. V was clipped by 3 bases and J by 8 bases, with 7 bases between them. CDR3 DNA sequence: TGTGCCAGCAGTTTCGCGAAAGAAGCTTTCTTT. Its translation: CASSFAKEAFF.

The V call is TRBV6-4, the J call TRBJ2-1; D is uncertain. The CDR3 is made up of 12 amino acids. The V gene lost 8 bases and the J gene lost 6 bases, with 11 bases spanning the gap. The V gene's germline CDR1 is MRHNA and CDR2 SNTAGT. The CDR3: CASVGPGNEQFF. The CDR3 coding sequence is TGTGCCAGCGTCGGTCCTGGCAATGAGCAGTTCTTC.

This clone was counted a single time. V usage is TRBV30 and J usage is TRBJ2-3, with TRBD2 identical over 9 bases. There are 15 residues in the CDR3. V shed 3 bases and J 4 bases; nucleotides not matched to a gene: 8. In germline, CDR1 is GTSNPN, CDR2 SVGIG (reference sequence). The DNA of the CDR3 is TGTGCCTGGAGCCACCTAGCGGGGAGGTCAGATACGCAGTATTTT. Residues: CAWSHLAGRSDTQYF.

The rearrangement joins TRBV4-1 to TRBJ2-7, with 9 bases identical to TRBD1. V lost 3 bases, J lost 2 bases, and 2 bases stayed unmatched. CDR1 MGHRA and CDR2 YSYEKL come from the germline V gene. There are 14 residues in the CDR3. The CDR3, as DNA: TGCGCCAGCAGCCATGACAGGGGGGCCTACGAGCAGTACTTC. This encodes CASSHDRGAYEQYF.

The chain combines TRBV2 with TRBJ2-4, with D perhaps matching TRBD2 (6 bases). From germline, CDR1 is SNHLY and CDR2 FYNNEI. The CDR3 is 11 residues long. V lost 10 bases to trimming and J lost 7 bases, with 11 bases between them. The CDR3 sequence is CAIDAGNIQYF. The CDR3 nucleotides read TGTGCCATAGATGCGGGGAACATTCAGTACTTC.

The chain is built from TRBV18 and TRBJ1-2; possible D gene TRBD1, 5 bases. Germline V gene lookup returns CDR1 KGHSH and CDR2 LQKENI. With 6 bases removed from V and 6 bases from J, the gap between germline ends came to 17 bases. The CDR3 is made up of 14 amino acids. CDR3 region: CASSPRGIPDGYTF. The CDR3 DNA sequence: TGTGCCAGCTCCCCAAGGGGAATACCCGATGGCTACACCTTC.

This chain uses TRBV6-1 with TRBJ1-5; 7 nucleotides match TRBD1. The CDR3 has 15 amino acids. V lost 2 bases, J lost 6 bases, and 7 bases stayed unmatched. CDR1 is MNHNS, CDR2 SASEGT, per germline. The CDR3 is CASSEWWQGGQPQHF. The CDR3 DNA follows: TGTGCCAGCAGTGAATGGTGGCAGGGGGGTCAGCCCCAGCATTTT.